This T cell receptor (beta chain) stems from a study of cytomegalovirus exposure and HLA in healthy donors. General study points: The only immune exposure information that was available was CMV serostatus. Likely technical artifact: a cluster of highly shared sequence variants. Some V segments (TRBV6-2 and TRBV6-3 among them) were excluded as indistinguishable.

Of note for this clone: Its specificity is not known.

Amplification used 60 Vbeta primers and 13 Jbeta primers. Authors' processing steps: In a later analysis, of about 80 million unique beta chains, roughly 9.9 million appeared in at least two donors. Clones were read by immunoSEQ multiplex PCR, and TCRdb kept only the in-frame ones, dropping some. Clone size and V and J calls were adopted from that table, with D and trimming inferred from the DNA. Of about 100,000 clones in the sample, roughly 78% were seen once. Germline CDR1 is LNHNV and CDR2 is YYDKDF (reference sequence). Trimming left V 10 bases short and J 0 bases short, with 12 bases between. The length of the CDR3 is 14 residues.

Sequencing was performed on PBMCs. The J gene is TRBJ1-4, the V gene TRBV15; D unresolved. The source of this sequence is a woman aged 60-70 years in good health and CMV-seronegative. This CDR3 reads CASGTYSTNEKLFF. DNA for the CDR3: TGTGCCAGTGGTACTTATTCAACTAATGAAAAACTGTTTTTT.